Listed below are T cell receptor beta chains from one sample, sequenced in a study of blood T cell repertoires in COVID-19. Data came from immunoSEQ multiplex PCR; TCRdb stores just in-frame clones and leaves some out. The repertoire holds about 92,000 clones, around three quarters seen once, with about 26% in the top ten. The material sequenced was peripheral blood. The source is an older woman in a cohort sampled during active or convalescent COVID-19. The CDR3 runs from the conserved cysteine through the conserved F or W. Each record gives: clone size, J gene, V gene, D gene, CDR3 protein, CDR3 DNA. The D gene is left open where the match is weak. Size values are once, few and many counts, or a class for expanded clones, and some rows have none.

-	TRBJ1-5	TRBV28	TRBD1	CASRPDRGGWQPQHF	TGTGCCAGCAGGCCGGACAGGGGAGGGTGGCAGCCCCAGCATTTT
-	TRBJ2-5	TRBV29-1	TRBD2	CSVEVLLAGAGAQYF	TGCAGCGTTGAAGTCCTGCTAGCGGGGGCCGGGGCCCAGTACTTC
-	TRBJ2-2	TRBV7-7	-	CASSPARGGELFF	TGTGCCAGCAGCCCCGCACGAGGCGGGGAGCTGTTTTTT
-	TRBJ1-4	TRBV2	TRBD1	CASRGGQGYEKLFF	TGTGCCAGCAGGGGGGGACAGGGGTATGAAAAACTGTTTTTT
once	TRBJ1-5	TRBV30	TRBD1	CAWSVAGTGNQPQHF	TGTGCCTGGAGTGTAGCCGGGACAGGGAATCAGCCCCAGCATTTT
few	TRBJ1-4	TRBV27	TRBD1	CASSLRRQGGEKLFF	TGTGCCAGCAGTTTAAGGAGGCAGGGGGGAGAAAAACTGTTTTTT
-	TRBJ2-7	TRBV14	-	CASSQAATGPYEQYF	TGTGCCAGCAGCCAAGCCGCGACAGGACCCTACGAGCAGTACTTC
-	TRBJ1-6	TRBV7-6	-	CASSQQASSYNSPLHF	TGTGCCAGCAGCCAACAGGCCAGCTCCTATAATTCACCCCTCCACTTT
-	TRBJ1-2	TRBV9	-	CASSVVPQAYGYTF	TGTGCCAGCAGCGTAGTTCCGCAAGCCTATGGCTACACCTTC
-	TRBJ2-2	TRBV6-2/TRBV6-3	TRBD2	CASSPTGLAGDTGELFF	TGTGCCAGCAGTCCGACTGGACTAGCGGGGGACACCGGGGAGCTGTTTTTT
-	TRBJ1-2	TRBV5-1	-	CASSLANPGDGYTF	TGCGCCAGCAGCTTGGCAAATCCGGGGGATGGCTACACCTTC
-	TRBJ2-3	TRBV5-1	TRBD2	CASSLVWAGLATDTQYF	TGCGCCAGCAGCTTGGTCTGGGCGGGACTAGCTACAGATACGCAGTATTTT
-	TRBJ2-7	TRBV7-2	TRBD1	CASSLFVRGLSYEQYF	TGTGCCAGCAGCTTGTTTGTAAGGGGGCTCTCCTACGAGCAGTACTTC
-	TRBJ1-1	TRBV5-1	-	CASSSQRQAQNTEAFF	TGCGCCAGCAGCTCGCAACGACAGGCGCAGAACACTGAAGCTTTCTTT
-	TRBJ2-3	TRBV28	TRBD2	CASSLILPAGATDTQYF	TGTGCCAGCAGTTTAATTCTACCAGCGGGGGCCACAGATACGCAGTATTTT
-	TRBJ2-1	TRBV24-1	-	CATSTGQPEQFF	TGTGCCACCAGCACAGGACAACCTGAGCAGTTCTTC
-	TRBJ2-7	TRBV6-1	-	CASSVVWGGAPNEQYF	TGTGCCAGCAGTGTTGTGTGGGGCGGGGCCCCCAACGAGCAGTACTTC
-	TRBJ1-1	TRBV3-1/TRBV3-2	-	CASSLVLSGAQAFF	TGTGCCAGCAGCCTCGTTTTGTCAGGGGCTCAAGCTTTCTTT
-	TRBJ1-1	TRBV6-2/TRBV6-3	-	CASSYSQGQYTEAFF	TGTGCCAGCAGTTACTCGCAGGGGCAATATACTGAAGCTTTCTTT
few	TRBJ2-4	TRBV2	-	CASSEAQGNIQYF	TGTGCCAGCAGTGAAGCGCAGGGAAACATTCAGTACTTC
-	TRBJ2-2	TRBV4-3	TRBD2	CASSLGLVNTGELFF	TGCGCCAGCAGCCTGGGACTAGTGAACACCGGGGAGCTGTTTTTT
-	TRBJ2-7	TRBV4-2	-	CASSQEYQGPPVLSYEQYF	TGTGCCAGCAGCCAAGAATACCAGGGTCCCCCAGTTCTTTCCTACGAGCAGTACTTC
-	TRBJ2-3	TRBV2	TRBD1	CASSGQGSPDTQYF	TGTGCCAGCAGTGGACAGGGGTCGCCAGATACGCAGTATTTT
once	TRBJ1-1	TRBV6-5	TRBD1	CASSTDRGSTEAFF	TGTGCCAGCAGTACCGACAGGGGTAGTACTGAAGCTTTCTTT
-	TRBJ2-1	TRBV19	TRBD2	CASSIRGAGGRNEQFF	TGTGCCAGTAGTATTAGGGGAGCGGGGGGGCGGAATGAGCAGTTCTTC
-	TRBJ1-6	TRBV2	-	CASSETGLGSPLHF	TGTGCCAGCAGTGAGACAGGCCTCGGGTCACCCCTCCACTTT
-	TRBJ2-1	TRBV4-1	TRBD1	CASSHRQGLNEQFF	TGCGCCAGCAGCCACCGACAGGGCCTAAATGAGCAGTTCTTC
-	TRBJ1-3	TRBV9	TRBD1	CASSVGPGQGAGGNTIYF	TGTGCCAGCAGCGTAGGCCCCGGACAGGGGGCAGGTGGAAACACCATATATTTT
-	TRBJ2-2	TRBV5-1	TRBD2	CASTARLAGNPFNTGELFF	TGCGCCAGCACCGCCCGACTAGCGGGCAACCCGTTTAACACCGGGGAGCTGTTTTTT
-	TRBJ1-3	TRBV24-1	-	CATAASSGNTIYF	TGTGCCACCGCGGCGTCCTCTGGAAACACCATATATTTT
few	TRBJ2-1	TRBV19	-	CASATGTPFNEQFF	TGTGCCAGCGCGACCGGGACACCTTTCAATGAGCAGTTCTTC
many	TRBJ2-5	TRBV5-4	TRBD2	CASSSPSGDETQYF	TGTGCCAGCAGCTCCCCTAGCGGGGATGAGACCCAGTACTTC